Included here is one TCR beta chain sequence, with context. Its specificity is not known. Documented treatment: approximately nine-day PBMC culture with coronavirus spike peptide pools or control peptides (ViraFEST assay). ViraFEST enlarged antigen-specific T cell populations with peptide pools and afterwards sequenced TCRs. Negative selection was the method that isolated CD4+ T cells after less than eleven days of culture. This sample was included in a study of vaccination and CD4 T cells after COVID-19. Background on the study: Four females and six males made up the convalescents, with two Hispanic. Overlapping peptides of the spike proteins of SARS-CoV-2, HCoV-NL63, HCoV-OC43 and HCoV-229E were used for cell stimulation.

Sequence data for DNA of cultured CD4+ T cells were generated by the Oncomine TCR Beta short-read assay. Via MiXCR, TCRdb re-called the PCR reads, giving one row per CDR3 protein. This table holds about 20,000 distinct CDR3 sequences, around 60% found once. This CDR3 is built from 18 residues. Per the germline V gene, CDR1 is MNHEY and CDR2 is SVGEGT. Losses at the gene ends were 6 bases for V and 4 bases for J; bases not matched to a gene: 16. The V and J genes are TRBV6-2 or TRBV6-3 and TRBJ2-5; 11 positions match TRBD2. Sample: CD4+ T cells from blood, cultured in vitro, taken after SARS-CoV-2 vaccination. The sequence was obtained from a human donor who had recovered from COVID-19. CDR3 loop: CASSSLSGGARGRETQYF. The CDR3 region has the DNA TGTGCCAGCAGCTCTCTTAGCGGGGGGGCCCGGGGCCGAGAGACCCAGTACTTC.